These 15 T cell receptor beta chains were sequenced from one sample in a study of T cells in localized non-small cell lung cancer. Clones were read by immunoSEQ multiplex PCR, and TCRdb kept only the in-frame ones, dropping some. Among just under 20,000 clones, about 89% were seen once, and the ten largest hold 8.4%. The sequencing used peripheral blood, collected before any cancer treatment. These receptors were collected from a man between 35 and 75 years old with stage I lung adenocarcinoma.

On this clone itself: This sample includes further DNA sequences coding for the same CDR3. The chain carries TRBV30 and TRBJ1-1; no definite D call. Germline-derived CDR1 and CDR2 are GTSNPN and SVGIG (reference sequence). The CDR3 contains 13 residues. V was pared by 0 bases and J by 5 bases, with 10 bases between. CDR3 nucleotides: TGTGCCTGGAGTGTGAGCCGGGGTACTGAAGCTTTCTTT. The encoded protein is CAWSVSRGTEAFF.

The rearrangement joins TRBV5-4 to TRBJ1-1, with a tentative D call TRBD1 (5 bases). The CDR3 covers 16 residues. CDR1 and CDR2 from the germline V gene are SGHNT and YYREEE (reference sequence). V dropped 6 bases and J dropped 1 base, with 19 bases sitting between them. The CDR3 loop is CASNPGGGGENTEAFF. The DNA of the CDR3 is TGTGCCAGCAATCCGGGCGGGGGAGGAGAGAACACTGAAGCTTTCTTT.

This chain connects TRBV9 to TRBJ2-1, with 11 bases identical to TRBD2. J gave up 5 bases and V 4 bases, and 2 bases lay outside the gene matches. CDR1 and CDR2 from the germline V gene are SGDLS and YYNGEE. CDR3 length: 14 residues. Written as DNA, the CDR3 is TGTGCCAGCAGCATACTAGCGGGAGACAATGAGCAGTTCTTC. The encoded protein is CASSILAGDNEQFF. Combining the CDR3 with reference TRBV9 and TRBJ2-1 gives the whole variable domain DSGVTQTPKHLITATGQRVTLRCSPRSGDLSVYWYQQSLDQGLQFLIQYYNGEERAKGNILERFSAQQFPDLHSELNLSSLELGDSALYFCASSILAGDNEQFFGPGTRLTVL.

The chain joins TRBV4-1 to TRBJ1-5, with D unclear. V was clipped by 2 bases and J by 1 base, with 9 bases between them. The CDR3 spans 15 residues. Germline CDR1 and CDR2: MGHRA and YSYEKL. CDR3 nucleotide sequence: TGCGCCAGCAGCCAATGGGAGGGAAGCAATCAGCCCCAGCATTTT. This gives the protein CASSQWEGSNQPQHF.

This chain joins TRBV18 and TRBJ2-3, with D possibly called TRBD1 or TRBD2 (5 bases each). CDR3 length: 14 amino acids. V lost 3 bases to trimming and J lost 0 bases, with 7 bases between them. Per the germline V gene, CDR1 is KGHSH and CDR2 is LQKENI. CDR3 DNA: TGTGCCAGCTCACCTGGGGGAAGCACAGATACGCAGTATTTT. Protein sequence: CASSPGGSTDTQYF.

V is TRBV5-1 and J is TRBJ2-2, with 11 bases identical to TRBD2. CDR3 length equals 20 residues. CDR1 SGHRS and CDR2 YFSETQ come from the germline V gene. J was trimmed by 4 bases and V by 3 bases; bases with no gene match: 17. CDR3 sequence (DNA): TGCGCCAGCAGCTATCAGCAACTACTAGCGGGAGCCAAGGGCACCGGGGAGCTGTTTTTT. It translates to CASSYQQLLAGAKGTGELFF.

The rearrangement uses TRBV13 and TRBJ1-1; D unclear. Trimming left V 1 base short and J 0 bases short, with 9 bases between. The CDR3 spans 15 residues. The germline V gene has CDR1 PRHDT and CDR2 FYEKMQ (reference sequence). The CDR3 coding sequence is TGTGCCAGCAGCTTAGTTACGTTTCTGAACACTGAAGCTTTCTTT. This codes for CASSLVTFLNTEAFF.

V and J are TRBV27 and TRBJ1-5; D is undetermined. The germline V and J ends were trimmed by 1 base and 7 bases, with 5 bases remaining between them. Germline V gene sequence: CDR1 MNHEY, CDR2 SMNVEV (reference sequence). The CDR3 is 12 residues long. The CDR3 loop reads CASSLYGQPQHF. CDR3 sequence (DNA): TGTGCCAGCAGTTTATATGGACAGCCCCAGCATTTT.

The gene calls are TRBV30 and TRBJ2-7; possible D gene TRBD2, 6 bases. CDR1 and CDR2 from the germline V gene are GTSNPN and SVGIG (reference sequence). This CDR3 has 15 amino acids. V lost 3 bases to trimming and J lost 0 bases, with 15 bases between them. CDR3 nucleotides: TGTGCCTGGAGCCCGGGGACTTTCAGCTCCTACGAGCAGTACTTC. Translation: CAWSPGTFSSYEQYF.

V gene TRBV6-6 combines with J gene TRBJ2-7; D tentatively reads TRBD1 or TRBD2 (5 bases each). This CDR3 spans 12 amino acids. The germline gives CDR1 MNHNY, CDR2 SVGAGI (reference sequence). V lost 10 bases and J lost 2, with 12 bases in between. CDR3 sequence: CATAGTAYEQYF. The DNA of the CDR3 is TGTGCCACTGCCGGGACGGCCTACGAGCAGTACTTC.

The genes are TRBV5-1 and TRBJ1-3; no firm D call. Looked up from germline, CDR1 is SGHRS and CDR2 is YFSETQ. V dropped 3 bases and J dropped 0 bases, with 10 bases sitting between them. This CDR3 comprises 15 residues. The DNA for the CDR3 is TGCGCCAGCAGCTCTTACAGTAGCTCTGGAAACACCATATATTTT. Protein product: CASSSYSSSGNTIYF.

V usage is TRBV10-1 and J usage is TRBJ2-7; D is possibly TRBD1 or TRBD2 (5 bases each). Germline V gene data show CDR1 as WNHNN and CDR2 as SYGVQD (reference sequence). With 0 bases removed from V and 2 bases from J, the gap between germline ends came to 8 bases. This CDR3 has 14 amino acids. The CDR3 DNA is TGCGCCAGCAGTGAGTCGTTGGGACCCTACGAGCAGTACTTC. It is translated as CASSESLGPYEQYF.

The V and J genes are TRBV6-9 and TRBJ1-5, with 7 bases identical to TRBD1. The trim removed 6 bases at V and 3 bases at J, leaving 5 bases unmatched. Germline loops: CDR1 MNHGY, CDR2 SVAAGI. The CDR3 runs 14 residues. In nucleotides, the CDR3 is TGTGCCAGCAGCGACAGGGAGACCAATCAGCCCCAGCATTTT. It is translated as CASSDRETNQPQHF.

In this sample, this clone turned up once. V and J are TRBV14 and TRBJ2-3; TRBD2 aligns across 12 bases. The length of the CDR3 is 17 residues. In germline, CDR1 is SGHDN, CDR2 FVKESK. With 5 bases clipped from V and 7 bases from J, the junction kept 13 bases outside the gene matches. CDR3 DNA: TGTGCCAGCAGCTCCCGACATCTAGCGGGAGGGAGGAATACGCAGTATTTT. This gives the protein CASSSRHLAGGRNTQYF.

Here the CDR3 reads CASSKDRGFNSPLHF. The CDR3 nucleotides are TGTGCCAGCAGCAAGGACAGGGGTTTTAATTCACCCCTCCACTTT. The chain couples TRBV6-5 to TRBJ1-6; 9 bases align to TRBD1. From germline, CDR1 is MNHEY and CDR2 SVGAGI. Trimming took 6 bases from V and 6 from J; bases not matched to a gene: 6. The CDR3 is made up of 15 amino acids.